This TCR beta chain comes out of a study of T cells in Graves' hyperthyroidism and ophthalmopathy. V lost 4 bases and J lost 0; bases outside the gene matches: 4. CDR1 is KGHDR, CDR2 SFDVKD, per germline. CDR3 length: 15 amino acids. Researchers amplified the TCR beta CDR3 regions from RNA transcripts. The HTBI primer set drove a first-round RT-PCR of the TCR CDR3. TCRdb analysed the multiplex PCR reads with MiXCR anew, one entry per CDR3 protein. The table includes over 650,000 distinct CDR3 sequences, 16% detected once. V and J are TRBV24-1 and TRBJ2-7; TRBD1 matches at 8 bases. The sequence came from a man aged 18-30 years with Graves' hyperthyroidism. Specimen: blood. The DNA of the CDR3 is TGTGCCACCAGTGAAATAGACAGGGGCTCCTACGAGCAGTACTTC. Its translation is CATSEIDRGSYEQYF.